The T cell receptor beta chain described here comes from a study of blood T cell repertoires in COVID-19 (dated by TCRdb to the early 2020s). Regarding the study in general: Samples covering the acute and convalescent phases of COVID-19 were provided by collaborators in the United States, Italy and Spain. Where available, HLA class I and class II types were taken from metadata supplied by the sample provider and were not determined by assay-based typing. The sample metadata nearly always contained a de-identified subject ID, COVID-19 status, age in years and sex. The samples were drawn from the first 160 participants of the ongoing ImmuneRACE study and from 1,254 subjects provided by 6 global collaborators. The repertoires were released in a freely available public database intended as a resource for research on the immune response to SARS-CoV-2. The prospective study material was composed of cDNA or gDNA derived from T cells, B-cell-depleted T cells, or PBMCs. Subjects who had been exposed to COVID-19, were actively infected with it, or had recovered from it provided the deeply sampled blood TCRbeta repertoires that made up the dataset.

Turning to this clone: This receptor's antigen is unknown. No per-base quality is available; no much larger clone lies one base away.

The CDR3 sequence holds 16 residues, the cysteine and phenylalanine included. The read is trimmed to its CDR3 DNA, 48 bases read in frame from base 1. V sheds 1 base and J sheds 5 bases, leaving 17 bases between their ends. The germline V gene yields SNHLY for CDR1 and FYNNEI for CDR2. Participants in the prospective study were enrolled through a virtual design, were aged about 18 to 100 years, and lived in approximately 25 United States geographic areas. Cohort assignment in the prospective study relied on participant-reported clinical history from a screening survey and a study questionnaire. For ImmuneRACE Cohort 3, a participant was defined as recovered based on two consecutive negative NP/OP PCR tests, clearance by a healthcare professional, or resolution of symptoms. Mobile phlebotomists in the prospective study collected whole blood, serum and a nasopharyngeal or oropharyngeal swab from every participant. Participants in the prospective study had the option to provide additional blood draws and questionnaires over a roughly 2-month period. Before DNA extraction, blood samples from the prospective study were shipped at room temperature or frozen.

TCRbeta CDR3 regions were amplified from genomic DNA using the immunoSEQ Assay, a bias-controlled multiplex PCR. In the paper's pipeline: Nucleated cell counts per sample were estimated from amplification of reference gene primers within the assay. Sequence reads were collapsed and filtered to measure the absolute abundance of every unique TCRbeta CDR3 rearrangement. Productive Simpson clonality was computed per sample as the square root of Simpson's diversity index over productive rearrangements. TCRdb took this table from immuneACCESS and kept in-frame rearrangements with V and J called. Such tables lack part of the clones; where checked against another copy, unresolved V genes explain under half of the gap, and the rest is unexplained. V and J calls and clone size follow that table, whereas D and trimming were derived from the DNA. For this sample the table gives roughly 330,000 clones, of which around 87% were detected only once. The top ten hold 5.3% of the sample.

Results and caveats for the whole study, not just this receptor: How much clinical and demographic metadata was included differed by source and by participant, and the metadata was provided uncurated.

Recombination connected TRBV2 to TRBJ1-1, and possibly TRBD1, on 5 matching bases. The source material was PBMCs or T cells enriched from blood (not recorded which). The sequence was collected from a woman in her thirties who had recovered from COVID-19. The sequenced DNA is TGTGCCAGCAGTGAAGTTTCCTTCAGGGCCGGAACTGAAGCTTTCTTT. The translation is CASSEVSFRAGTEAFF.